A selection of T cell receptor beta chains follows, all from one sample in a study of T cells in Graves' hyperthyroidism and ophthalmopathy. TCRdb itself ran the multiplex PCR reads through MiXCR, one entry per CDR3 protein. In the table there are some 800,000 distinct CDR3 sequences, about two fifths of which are singletons. What was sequenced was blood. All receptors derive from a man aged 18 to 35 with Graves' hyperthyroidism. Each CDR3 is given without its conserved first and last residue. Fields, in order: CDR3 protein, V gene, J gene.

ASSQREGGMSGYT	TRBV4-1	TRBJ1-2
ASSSGTRVETGELF	TRBV19	TRBJ2-2
ASRVPGRNTEAF	TRBV6-5	TRBJ1-1
SAREPQETQY	TRBV20-1	TRBJ2-5
ASSIPVLGEQF	TRBV19	TRBJ2-1
ASSSPMGEQY	TRBV7-2	TRBJ2-7
ASSVGYQPQH	TRBV12-3/TRBV12-4	TRBJ1-5
ASSDGLSYEQY	TRBV5-1	TRBJ2-7
SAAWGQQETQY	TRBV20-1	TRBJ2-5
ATSDRGRGYGYT	TRBV24-1	TRBJ1-2
ASSLGPQDTQY	TRBV7-6	TRBJ2-3
ASRGNNSPLH	TRBV6-5	TRBJ1-6
ATFGRGTSGLYEQY	TRBV19	TRBJ2-7
ASSQYTLEQY	TRBV6-5	TRBJ2-7
SVNVVQGLDEQY	TRBV29-1	TRBJ2-7
ASSDTGKGGYT	TRBV9	TRBJ1-2
ASSEAGQSYEQY	TRBV6-1	TRBJ2-7
ASSGEVNTEAF	TRBV2	TRBJ1-1
ASSTQGYLMNTEAF	TRBV19	TRBJ1-1
ASRLGQGYVFEQY	TRBV7-9	TRBJ2-7
SVGRMGLYQETQY	TRBV29-1	TRBJ2-5
ASSFMSGEYQETQY	TRBV12-3/TRBV12-4	TRBJ2-5
ASSEAQVSYEQY	TRBV2	TRBJ2-7
VRMTRPDEQY	TRBV15	TRBJ2-7
ASRLEGTKTEAF	TRBV2	TRBJ1-1
ASSYSGGSYEQY	TRBV2	TRBJ2-7
ASSGRGRLAEAF	TRBV5-1	TRBJ1-1
ASTSEGPYEQY	TRBV10-3	TRBJ2-7
ASSPAVRTGGPGNTIY	TRBV7-4	TRBJ1-3
AITERAMGGTEAF	TRBV10-3	TRBJ1-1
ASSLTIANTGELF	TRBV7-3	TRBJ2-2